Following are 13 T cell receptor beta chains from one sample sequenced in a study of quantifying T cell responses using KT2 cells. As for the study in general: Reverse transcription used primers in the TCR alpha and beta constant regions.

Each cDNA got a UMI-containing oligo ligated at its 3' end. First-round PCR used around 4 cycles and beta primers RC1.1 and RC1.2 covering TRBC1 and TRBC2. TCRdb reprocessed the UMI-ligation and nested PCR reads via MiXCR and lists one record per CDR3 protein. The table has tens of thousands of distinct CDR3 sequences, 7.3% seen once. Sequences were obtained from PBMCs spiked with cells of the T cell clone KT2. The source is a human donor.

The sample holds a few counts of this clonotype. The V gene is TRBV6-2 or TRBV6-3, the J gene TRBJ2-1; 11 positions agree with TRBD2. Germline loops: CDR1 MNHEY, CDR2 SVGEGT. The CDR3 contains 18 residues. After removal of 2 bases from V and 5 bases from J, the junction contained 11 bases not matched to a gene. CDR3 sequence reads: CASSYPHVVAGGNNEQFF. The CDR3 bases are TGTGCCAGCAGTTACCCCCATGTCGTAGCGGGAGGGAACAATGAGCAGTTCTTC.

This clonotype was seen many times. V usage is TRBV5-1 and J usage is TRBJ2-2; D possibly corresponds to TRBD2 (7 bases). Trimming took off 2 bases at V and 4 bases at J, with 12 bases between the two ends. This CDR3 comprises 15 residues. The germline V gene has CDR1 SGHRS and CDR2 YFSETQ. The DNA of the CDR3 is TGCGCCAGCAGCTTACTCGGGGGGCCCACCGGGGAGCTGTTTTTT. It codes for CASSLLGGPTGELFF.

In nucleotides, the CDR3 is TGTGCCAGCAGCCAAGATCGAAAAAGTCACTCTATCGGGTATGGCTACACCTTC. This encodes CASSQDRKSHSIGYGYTF. The gene calls are TRBV3-1 and TRBJ1-2; no reliable D call. The V end lost 0 bases, the J end lost 5 bases, and 22 bases lay between the germline ends. Looked up from germline, CDR1 is LGHDT and CDR2 is YNNKEL (reference sequence). The CDR3 is 18 residues long.

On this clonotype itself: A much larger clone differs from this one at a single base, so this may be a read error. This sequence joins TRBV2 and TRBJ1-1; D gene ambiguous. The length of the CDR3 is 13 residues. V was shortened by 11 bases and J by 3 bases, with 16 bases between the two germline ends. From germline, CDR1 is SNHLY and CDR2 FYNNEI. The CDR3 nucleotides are TGTGCCGGCAAACCAAGAAGGGACACTGAAGCTTTCTTT. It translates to CAGKPRRDTEAFF.

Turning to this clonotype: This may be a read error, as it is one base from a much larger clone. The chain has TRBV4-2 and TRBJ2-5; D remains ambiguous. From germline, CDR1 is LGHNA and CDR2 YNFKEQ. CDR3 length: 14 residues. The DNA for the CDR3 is TGTGCCAGCAGCCACTCGGCGGAAAAAGAGACCCGGTACTTC. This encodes CASSHSAEKETRYF.

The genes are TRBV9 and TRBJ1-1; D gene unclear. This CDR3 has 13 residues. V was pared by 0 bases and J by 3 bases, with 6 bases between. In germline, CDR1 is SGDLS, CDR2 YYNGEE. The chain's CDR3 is CASSVVQDTEAFF. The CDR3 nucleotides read TGTGCCAGCAGCGTAGTGCAAGACACTGAAGCTTTCTTT.

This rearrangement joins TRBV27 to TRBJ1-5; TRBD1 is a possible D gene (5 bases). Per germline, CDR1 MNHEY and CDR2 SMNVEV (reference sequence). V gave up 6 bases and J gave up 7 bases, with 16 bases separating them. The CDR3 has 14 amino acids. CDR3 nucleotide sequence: TGTGCCAGCAGAGGGACGGCGGTCGGGCAGCCCCAGCATTTT. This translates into CASRGTAVGQPQHF.

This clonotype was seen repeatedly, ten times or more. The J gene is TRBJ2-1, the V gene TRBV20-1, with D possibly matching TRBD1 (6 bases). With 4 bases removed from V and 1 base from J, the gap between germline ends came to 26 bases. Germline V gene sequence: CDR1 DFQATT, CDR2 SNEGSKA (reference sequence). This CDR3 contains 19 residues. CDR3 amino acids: CSATIPVTGWGRSYNEQFF. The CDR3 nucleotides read TGCAGTGCTACCATCCCGGTCACAGGGTGGGGTAGGTCCTACAATGAGCAGTTCTTC.

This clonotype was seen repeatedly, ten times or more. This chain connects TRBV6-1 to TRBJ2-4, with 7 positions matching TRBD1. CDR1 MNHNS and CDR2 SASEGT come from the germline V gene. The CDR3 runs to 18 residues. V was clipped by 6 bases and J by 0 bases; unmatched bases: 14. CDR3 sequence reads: CASRLQLWDRIAKNIQYF. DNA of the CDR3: TGTGCCAGCAGACTTCAACTTTGGGACAGAATAGCCAAAAACATTCAGTACTTC.

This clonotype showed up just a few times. CDR3 loop: CASSGGRGINEQFF. CDR3 nucleotide sequence: TGTGCCAGCAGTGGGGGGCGAGGCATCAATGAGCAGTTCTTC. V is TRBV2 and J is TRBJ2-1, with a weak D call TRBD1 (6 bases). The CDR3 has 14 residues. Trimming stripped 4 bases from V and 6 bases from J, with 13 bases between. Germline CDR1 reads SNHLY; CDR2 reads FYNNEI.

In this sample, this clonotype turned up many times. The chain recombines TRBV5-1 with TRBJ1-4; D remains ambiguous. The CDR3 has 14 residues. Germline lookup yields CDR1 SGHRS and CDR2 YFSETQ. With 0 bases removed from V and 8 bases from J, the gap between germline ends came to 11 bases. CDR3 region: CASSLGLLEEKLFF. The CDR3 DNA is TGCGCCAGCAGCTTGGGACTGCTGGAGGAAAAACTGTTTTTT.

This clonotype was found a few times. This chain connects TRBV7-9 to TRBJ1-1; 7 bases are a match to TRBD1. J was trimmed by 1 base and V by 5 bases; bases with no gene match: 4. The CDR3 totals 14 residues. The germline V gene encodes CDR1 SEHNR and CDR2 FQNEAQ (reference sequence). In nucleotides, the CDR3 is TGTGCCAGCAGCCCTAGACAGGGGAACACTGAAGCTTTCTTT. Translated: CASSPRQGNTEAFF.

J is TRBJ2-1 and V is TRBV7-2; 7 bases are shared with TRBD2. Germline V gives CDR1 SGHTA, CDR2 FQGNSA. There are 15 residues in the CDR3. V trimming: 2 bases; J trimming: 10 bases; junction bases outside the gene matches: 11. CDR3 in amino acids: CASSLRASGLGEQFF. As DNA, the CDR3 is TGTGCCAGCAGCTTAAGGGCTAGCGGCCTGGGGGAGCAGTTCTTC.